One and the same sample provided the 7 T cell receptor beta chains below, sequenced in a study of blood T cell repertoires in COVID-19. Data came from immunoSEQ multiplex PCR; TCRdb stores just in-frame clones and leaves some out. The table lists 450,000 or so clones, around nine tenths of them singletons. Sequencing was done on a sample of peripheral blood. Receptor source: a man younger than 30 with COVID-19, enrolled during active disease.

The chain is built from TRBV5-4 and TRBJ2-7, with TRBD2 matching 9 bases. This CDR3 region has 15 residues. Germline loops: CDR1 SGHNT, CDR2 YYREEE (reference sequence). V was pared by 0 bases and J by 5 bases, with 6 bases of the junction left unmatched. Written as DNA, the CDR3 is TGTGCCAGCAGCTTGGTTTTAGCGGGGGCACACGAGCAGTACTTC. Translating gives CASSLVLAGAHEQYF.

The rearrangement links TRBV14 to TRBJ2-7; 9 bases align to TRBD1. This CDR3 spans 13 amino acids. The V and J ends lost 4 bases and 6 bases, in that order; junction bases with no gene match: 4. The germline CDR1 and CDR2 sequences are SGHDN and FVKESK. The CDR3 DNA sequence: TGTGCCAGCAGCCGGGACAGGGTTACCGAGCAGTACTTC. The encoded protein is CASSRDRVTEQYF.

The chain has TRBV3-1 (or the pseudogene TRBV3-2) and TRBJ1-4; 7 bases align to TRBD1. The CDR3 loop spans 15 amino acids. CDR1 LGHDT and CDR2 YNNKEL come from the germline V gene (reference sequence). V lost 4 bases to trimming and J lost 6 bases; unmatched junction nucleotides: 8. CDR3 sequence: CASSRSTGLDEKLFF. The CDR3 nucleotides are TGTGCCAGCAGCCGATCGACAGGGTTGGATGAAAAACTGTTTTTT.

The rearrangement links TRBV5-6 to TRBJ2-7; maybe TRBD1 (6 bases). The CDR3 totals 12 residues. Trimming shortened V by 4 bases and J by 6 bases, and 11 bases separated the two germline ends. The germline gives CDR1 SGHDT, CDR2 YYEEEE. The CDR3 coding sequence is TGTGCCAGCAGCCTCAGGGGTGGCGAGCAGTACTTC. Translating gives CASSLRGGEQYF.

The chain's CDR3 is CASSHRTSGRAPYEQYF. CDR3 nucleotide sequence: TGTGCCAGCAGCCATAGGACTAGCGGGAGGGCCCCCTACGAGCAGTACTTC. The rearrangement joins TRBV5-8 to TRBJ2-7; 15 nucleotides line up with TRBD2. Germline CDR1 is SGHTS and CDR2 is YDEGEE. The CDR3 loop spans 17 amino acids. The J segment lost 2 bases and the V segment lost 4 bases, leaving 7 bases of the junction unmatched.

The V call is TRBV4-1, the J call TRBJ1-6; the match to TRBD1 covers 8 bases. Germline-derived CDR1 and CDR2 are MGHRA and YSYEKL. There are 16 residues in the CDR3. Trimming at V came to 1 base and at J to 7 bases, leaving 6 bases not matched to a gene. The CDR3 loop is CASSQVGGTGNSPLHF. The CDR3 DNA reads as TGCGCCAGCAGCCAAGTAGGAGGGACAGGAAATTCACCCCTCCACTTT.

CDR3 region: CASSSPGTIYEQYF. As DNA, the CDR3 is TGTGCCAGCAGCTCTCCCGGGACAATCTACGAGCAGTACTTC. The chain has TRBV7-2 and TRBJ2-7; tentatively, D is TRBD1 (6 bases). CDR1 and CDR2 from the germline V gene are SGHTA and FQGNSA. The ends were cut back, 4 bases at V and 3 bases at J, with 13 bases in the middle. CDR3 length: 14 amino acids.